Listed below are T cell receptor beta chains from one sample, sequenced in a study of blood T cells in healthy people across ages. One entry per CDR3 protein, called by TCRdb with MiXCR from the 5' RACE reads. The sample lists roughly 700,000 distinct CDR3 sequences; about 25% were seen once. A further study also used this sample, focusing on T cells of mothers and their children.

Sequenced sample: blood. These receptors were collected from a boy between 5 and 17 years old in good health. Both conserved end residues are part of each CDR3. Fields, in order: D gene, J gene, V gene, clone size, CDR3 protein, CDR3 DNA. A D gene is named only where the DNA matches it firmly. Some rows mark clone size as missing; the rest say once, few, many or name a class of expanded clone.

d_gene: -
j_gene: TRBJ2-3
v_gene: TRBV7-2
abundance: -
CDR3aa: CASSFGGGGTDTQYF
CDR3nt: TGTGCCAGCAGCTTCGGGGGCGGGGGCACAGATACGCAGTATTTT

d_gene: -
j_gene: TRBJ1-2
v_gene: TRBV29-1
abundance: few
CDR3aa: CSVGRNYGYTF
CDR3nt: TGCAGCGTCGGGAGGAACTATGGCTACACCTTC

d_gene: -
j_gene: TRBJ2-5
v_gene: TRBV11-3
abundance: few
CDR3aa: CASSLGGRRQETQYF
CDR3nt: TGTGCCAGCAGCTTAGGGGGCAGGCGGCAAGAGACCCAGTACTTC

d_gene: -
j_gene: TRBJ2-5
v_gene: TRBV2
abundance: few
CDR3aa: CASTTDRETQYF
CDR3nt: TGTGCCAGCACCACCGACAGAGAGACCCAGTACTTC

d_gene: TRBD1
j_gene: TRBJ2-4
v_gene: TRBV5-1
abundance: -
CDR3aa: CASSLVGTGGSENIQYF
CDR3nt: TGCGCCAGCAGCTTGGTTGGGACAGGGGGCAGTGAAAACATTCAGTACTTC

d_gene: TRBD2
j_gene: TRBJ2-5
v_gene: TRBV9
abundance: few
CDR3aa: CASTRTGTSGKETQYF
CDR3nt: TGTGCCAGCACCCGGACCGGGACTAGCGGGAAAGAGACCCAGTACTTC

d_gene: TRBD1
j_gene: TRBJ2-7
v_gene: TRBV5-1
abundance: -
CDR3aa: CASSSDRGGLYEQYF
CDR3nt: TGCGCCAGCAGCTCAGACAGGGGAGGACTATACGAGCAGTACTTC

d_gene: -
j_gene: TRBJ2-3
v_gene: TRBV3-1
abundance: few
CDR3aa: CASSQLGGRSTDTQYF
CDR3nt: TGTGCCAGCAGCCAACTTGGGGGCCGCAGCACAGATACGCAGTATTTT

d_gene: TRBD1
j_gene: TRBJ2-3
v_gene: TRBV6-1
abundance: few
CDR3aa: CASSENPGGWADTQYF
CDR3nt: TGTGCCAGCAGTGAAAATCCAGGGGGTTGGGCAGATACGCAGTATTTT

d_gene: -
j_gene: TRBJ1-4
v_gene: TRBV25-1
abundance: -
CDR3aa: CASSAPSEKLFF
CDR3nt: TGTGCCAGCAGTGCCCCATCTGAAAAACTGTTTTTT

d_gene: -
j_gene: TRBJ1-1
v_gene: TRBV29-1
abundance: -
CDR3aa: CSVSPRLYDTEAFF
CDR3nt: TGCAGCGTTTCCCCGCGCTTGTATGACACTGAAGCTTTCTTT

d_gene: -
j_gene: TRBJ2-5
v_gene: TRBV12-3/TRBV12-4
abundance: few
CDR3aa: CASSLDSRRTQYF
CDR3nt: TGTGCCAGCAGTTTGGACTCCAGGCGGACCCAGTACTTC